This entry is about one T cell receptor beta chain. Its antigen is unknown. The data derive from a study of regulatory T cells in long-lasting Graves disease. Germline values: CDR1 SGHDN, CDR2 FVKESK. The CDR3 is 13 residues long. J was trimmed by 7 bases and V by 2 bases; bases with no gene match: 4. Regarding time point: persistent/refractory GD, antithyroid drugs over 5 years with positive TRAb. The TCR library was made from RNA extracted from PBMCs. To make TCR beta libraries, researchers used iRepertoire HTBI primers and Arm-PCR of CDR3 regions. Authors' analysis steps: Roughly 65 TRBV and some 15 TRBJ segments were identified across samples. A single record per CDR3 protein comes from TCRdb applying MiXCR to the multiplex PCR reads. The V and J calls reflect TCRdb's pipeline rather than the authors' work. Of approximately 380,000 distinct CDR3 sequences listed, around 21% were seen once; the top ten hold under 25%.

Study-wide points: Whereas new patients shared 800 to 1,000 public clonotypes, persistent patients shared more, at some 2,700. Results may be inaccurate due to the small sample size.

The sample in question was peripheral blood mononuclear cells (PBMCs), obtained when the disease was refractory, from a patient treated with antithyroid drugs. The receptor was isolated from a female donor with Graves disease. The genes are TRBV14 and TRBJ1-1; TRBD1 aligns across 7 bases. In DNA form, the CDR3 reads TGTGCCAGCAGCCAATTCCGGGACAGTGAAGCTTTCTTT. This translates into CASSQFRDSEAFF.